The clone carrying this T cell receptor (beta chain) occurred many times. The data derive from a study of early T cells in non-severe SARS-CoV-2 infection. TCRdb re-analysed the 5' RACE reads in MiXCR, keeping a single row per CDR3 protein. The table shows approximately 32,000 distinct CDR3 sequences, with about 5% occurring only once. This CDR3 has 16 amino acids. Trimming pared 6 bases from V and 3 bases from J, leaving 19 bases between. The receptor was derived from an adult who was a healthcare worker with PCR-confirmed SARS-CoV-2 infection or an uninfected control (not recorded which). What was sequenced was whole blood. The chain has TRBV12-3 or TRBV12-4 and TRBJ2-3; possible D gene TRBD1, 5 bases. For the CDR3, the DNA is TGTGCCAGCAGGGCTTGGGGCACCTCGGTAACAGATACGCAGTATTTT. This codes for CASRAWGTSVTDTQYF.